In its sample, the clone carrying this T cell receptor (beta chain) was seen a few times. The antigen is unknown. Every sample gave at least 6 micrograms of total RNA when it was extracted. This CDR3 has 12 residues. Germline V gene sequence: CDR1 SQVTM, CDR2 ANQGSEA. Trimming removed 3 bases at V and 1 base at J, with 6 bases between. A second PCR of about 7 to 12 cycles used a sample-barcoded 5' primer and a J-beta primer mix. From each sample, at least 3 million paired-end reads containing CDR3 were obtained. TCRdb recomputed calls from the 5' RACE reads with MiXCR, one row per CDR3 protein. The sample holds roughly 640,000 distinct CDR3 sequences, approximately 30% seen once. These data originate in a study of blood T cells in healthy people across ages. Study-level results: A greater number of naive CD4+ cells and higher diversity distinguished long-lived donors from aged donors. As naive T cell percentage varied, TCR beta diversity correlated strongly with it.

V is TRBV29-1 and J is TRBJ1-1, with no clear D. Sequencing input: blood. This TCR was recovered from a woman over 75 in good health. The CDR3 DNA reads TGCAGCGTTGATGGCGCGAACACTGAAGCTTTCTTT. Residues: CSVDGANTEAFF.